This TCR beta chain was sequenced in a study of control samples from healthy donors and cancer patients. Germline V gene data show CDR1 as LGHNT and CDR2 as FRNRAP. The CDR3 consists of 15 residues. The V gene end was trimmed by 6 bases and the J gene end by 4 bases; junction bases not matched to a gene: 10. Libraries were prepared by immunoSEQ multiplex PCR; TCRdb keeps only in-frame clonotypes and omits some of them. The table includes approximately 70,000 clones, roughly 84% detected once. The clonotype was recovered from a man aged 45-65 years in good health. Sequenced sample: blood. J is TRBJ2-3 and V is TRBV12-5; 7 bases are a match to TRBD2. The CDR3 bases are TGTGCTAGTGGCAAGGGCGGGAGTGGCCCAGATACGCAGTATTTT. It yields the protein CASGKGGSGPDTQYF.